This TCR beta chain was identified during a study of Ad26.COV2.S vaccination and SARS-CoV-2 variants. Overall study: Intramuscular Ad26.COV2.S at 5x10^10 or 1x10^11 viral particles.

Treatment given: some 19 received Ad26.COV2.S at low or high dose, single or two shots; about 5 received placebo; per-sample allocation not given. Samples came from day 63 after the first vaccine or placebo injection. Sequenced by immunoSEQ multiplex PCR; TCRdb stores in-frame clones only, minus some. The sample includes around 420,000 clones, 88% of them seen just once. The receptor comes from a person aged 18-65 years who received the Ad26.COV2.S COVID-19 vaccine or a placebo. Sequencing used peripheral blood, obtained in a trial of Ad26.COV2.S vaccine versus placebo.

CDR3 DNA sequence: TGTGCCAGCAGCCAAAACTACGAGCAGTACTTC. Translation gives CASSQNYEQYF. This sequence joins TRBV14 and TRBJ2-7; D unresolved. Germline assignment: CDR1 SGHDN and CDR2 FVKESK. Trimming cost V 2 bases and J 3 bases, with 2 bases left between them. There are 11 residues in the CDR3.